This passage covers 4 T cell receptor beta chains from one sample sequenced in a study of beta chain features in type 1 diabetes. General study results and limits: Researchers report that Type 1 diabetes patients had moderately but significantly shorter TCRB CDR3s across all four CD4+ subsets.

TCRB transcripts that were expressed got sequenced, as all of the isolated RNA had been reverse transcribed. Clones were sequenced by immunoSEQ multiplex PCR, and TCRdb holds only the in-frame ones, with some missing. The table shows 200,000 to 300,000 clones, with around 20% occurring only once. Antigens for these TCRs are unknown. The material sequenced was naive CD4+ T cells from blood. These receptors were obtained from a woman in her forties with type 1 diabetes.

J is TRBJ2-2 and V is TRBV7-3; tentatively, D is TRBD2 (6 bases). V dropped 5 bases and J dropped 2 bases, with 24 bases sitting between them. Germline V gene data show CDR1 as SGHTA and CDR2 as FQGTGA. The CDR3 is made up of 19 amino acids. Here the CDR3 reads CASSPRRGGIGTNTGELFF. The CDR3 DNA reads TGTGCCAGCAGCCCCCGTCGGGGAGGTATAGGGACTAACACCGGGGAGCTGTTTTTT.

The J gene is TRBJ1-4, the V gene TRBV7-2, with 8 bases fitting TRBD1. Germline values: CDR1 SGHTA, CDR2 FQGNSA. This CDR3 is 14 amino acids long. V lost 6 bases to trimming and J lost 5 bases; unmatched junction nucleotides: 5. The DNA of the CDR3 is TGTGCCAGCAGGTCAGGGGGCTCAAATGAAAAACTGTTTTTT. Translating it yields CASRSGGSNEKLFF.

This clone was seen only a few times. The V call is TRBV11-1, the J call TRBJ1-1; maybe TRBD1 (5 bases). The CDR3 covers 15 residues. V was shortened by 1 base and J by 1 base, with 10 bases between the two germline ends. Germline V gene sequence: CDR1 SGHAT, CDR2 FQDESV (reference sequence). The CDR3 DNA is TGTGCCAGCAGCTTAGATATGGACACGAACACTGAAGCTTTCTTT. The encoded protein is CASSLDMDTNTEAFF.

This clone was seen more than once but under ten times. The rearrangement joins TRBV28 to TRBJ1-5; D is unclear. Trimming pared 5 bases from V and 7 bases from J, leaving 9 bases between. CDR1 MDHEN and CDR2 SYDVKM come from the germline V gene. The CDR3 covers 12 residues. The CDR3, as DNA: TGTGCCAGCAGTCCCCTGGGCCAGCCCCAGCATTTT. Translating it yields CASSPLGQPQHF. The variable domain in full, with the rest retrieved from reference TRBV28 and TRBJ1-5, is DVKVTQSSRYLVKRTGEKVFLECVQDMDHENMFWYRQDPGLGLRLIYFSYDVKMKEKGDIPEGYSVSREKKERFSLILESASTNQTSMYLCASSPLGQPQHFGDGTRLSIL.